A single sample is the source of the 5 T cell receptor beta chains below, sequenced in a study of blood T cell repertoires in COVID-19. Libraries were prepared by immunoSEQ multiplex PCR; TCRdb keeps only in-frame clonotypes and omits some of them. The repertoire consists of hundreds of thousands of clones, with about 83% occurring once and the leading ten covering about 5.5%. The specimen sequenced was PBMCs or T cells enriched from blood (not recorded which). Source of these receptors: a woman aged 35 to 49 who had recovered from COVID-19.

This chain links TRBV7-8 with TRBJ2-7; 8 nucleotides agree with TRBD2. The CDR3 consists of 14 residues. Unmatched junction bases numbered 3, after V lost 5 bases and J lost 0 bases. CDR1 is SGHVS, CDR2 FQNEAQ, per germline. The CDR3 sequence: CASSPGGGSYEQYF. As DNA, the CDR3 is TGTGCCAGCAGCCCCGGGGGGGGCTCCTACGAGCAGTACTTC.

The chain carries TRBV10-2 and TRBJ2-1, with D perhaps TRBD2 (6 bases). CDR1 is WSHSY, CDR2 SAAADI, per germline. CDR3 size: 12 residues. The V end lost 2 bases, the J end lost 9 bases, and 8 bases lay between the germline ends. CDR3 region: CASSELGSEQFF. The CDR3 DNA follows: TGCGCCAGCAGTGAGCTCGGGAGTGAGCAGTTCTTC.

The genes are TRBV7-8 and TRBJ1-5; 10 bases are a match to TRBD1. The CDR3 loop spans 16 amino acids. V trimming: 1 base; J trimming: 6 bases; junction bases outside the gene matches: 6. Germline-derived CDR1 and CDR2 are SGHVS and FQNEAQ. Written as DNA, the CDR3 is TGTGCCAGCAGCTTAGGGGACAGGGGAATAGGTCAGCCCCAGCATTTT. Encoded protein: CASSLGDRGIGQPQHF.

The CDR3 protein is CASSISRGTINTDTQYF. As DNA, the CDR3 is TGTGCCAGTAGTATAAGTAGGGGGACTATCAACACAGATACGCAGTATTTT. This chain links TRBV19 with TRBJ2-3; a possible D gene is TRBD2 (7 bases). The CDR3 sequence is 17 residues long. Germline-derived CDR1 and CDR2 are LNHDA and SQIVND (reference sequence). The germline V and J ends were trimmed by 2 bases and 2 bases, with 17 bases remaining between them.

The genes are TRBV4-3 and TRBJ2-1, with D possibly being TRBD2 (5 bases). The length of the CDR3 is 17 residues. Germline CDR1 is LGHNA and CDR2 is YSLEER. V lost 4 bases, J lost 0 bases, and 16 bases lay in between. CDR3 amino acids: CASSRRESLSSYNEQFF. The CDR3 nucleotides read TGCGCCAGCAGCCGACGGGAAAGCCTGAGCTCCTACAATGAGCAGTTCTTC.